This record concerns one T cell receptor (beta chain) sequence. TCRdb reprocessed the PCR reads with MiXCR, giving one entry per CDR3 protein. The table records some 590,000 distinct CDR3 sequences, about 25% of them present only once. The CDR3 consists of 15 residues. CDR1 is LNHDA and CDR2 is SQIVND in the germline V gene (reference sequence). J gave up 3 bases and V 1 base, and 4 bases lay outside the gene matches. The data derive from a study of molecular identifiers for immune sequencing clone quantification. The genes are TRBV19 and TRBJ1-1; TRBD1 matches 8 bases. The specimen sequenced was naive CD8+ T cells from blood, with Jurkat cell RNA spiked in. Subset: FACS-sorted CD8+CD4-CCR7+CD45RA+ naive T cells. This sequence originates from a human donor in good health. Some libraries in this study had Jurkat cell RNA spiked in. CDR3 sequence reads: CASSIAGGWDTEAFF. The CDR3 region has the DNA TGTGCCAGTAGTATAGCAGGGGGCTGGGACACTGAAGCTTTCTTT.